This T cell receptor (beta chain) is drawn from a study of cytomegalovirus exposure and HLA in healthy donors. Whole-study context: Earlier, 110 million or so unique TCR beta sequences were recovered from 170 million or so T cells by an analysis.

60 Vbeta and 13 Jbeta primers were used in PCR. The method was immunoSEQ multiplex PCR; TCRdb's version includes in-frame clones alone and lacks a portion of them. This sample has about 110,000 clones; 69% occur once, and the top ten carry roughly 3.2%. The germline gives CDR1 GTSNPN, CDR2 SVGIG (reference sequence). The CDR3 is 13 amino acids. With 7 bases removed from V and 2 bases from J, the gap between germline ends came to 15 bases. Material: PBMCs. This sequence joins TRBV30 and TRBJ2-7; a weak D match, TRBD1 (6 bases). The source is a man aged 25-40 years in good health and CMV-seronegative. In DNA, the CDR3 is TGTGCCTCAAAGTGGGACAACCCCTACGAGCAGTACTTC. Translated: CASKWDNPYEQYF.